The rows below give T cell receptor beta chains drawn from one sample of a study of T cells in Graves' hyperthyroidism and ophthalmopathy. One entry per CDR3 protein results from TCRdb running MiXCR on the multiplex PCR reads. The repertoire includes 700,000 or so distinct CDR3 sequences, about a sixth of them detected once, and about 8.4% sits in the top ten. The source material was blood. These receptors all stem from a man younger than 35 with Graves' hyperthyroidism. Each CDR3 is given with its conserved first and last residue. Each record gives: J gene, V gene, D gene, clone size, CDR3 DNA, CDR3 protein. D genes are given only for firm matches. Clone size, where shown, is once, few, many, or a class for clones that have expanded.

TRBJ2-3 | TRBV6-2/TRBV6-3 | . | few | TGTGCCAGCAGTTACCCTTCGGACGGGAGCACAGATACGCAGTATTTT | CASSYPSDGSTDTQYF
TRBJ2-1 | TRBV27 | TRBD2 | many | TGTGCCAGCAGATCGGGACTAGCGGGAGGGCCGTACAATGAGCAGTTCTTC | CASRSGLAGGPYNEQFF
TRBJ1-4 | TRBV28 | TRBD1 | few | TGTGCCAGCACTACAGGGGGCCCTATCGTGTTTTTT | CASTTGGPIVFF
TRBJ2-7 | TRBV20-1 | TRBD2 | many | TGCAGTGCTAGATTACACGGGCGCAAGGCTAGCGGCATGAGCTCCTACGAGCAGTACTTC | CSARLHGRKASGMSSYEQYF
TRBJ1-5 | TRBV6-2/TRBV6-3 | . | . | TGTGCCAGCAGTACTTCAGGCAAGCCCCAGCATTTT | CASSTSGKPQHF
TRBJ1-2 | TRBV28 | . | . | TGTGCCATCAGCAGGGTCGGGGGCAGCAACTATGGCTACACCTTC | CAISRVGGSNYGYTF
TRBJ2-7 | TRBV7-2 | . | few | TGTGCCAGCAGCTGGCACTCCGACGAGCAGTACTTC | CASSWHSDEQYF
TRBJ2-1 | TRBV28 | . | many | TGTGCCAGCGAGGAGGGGGATGAGCAGTTCTTC | CASEEGDEQFF
TRBJ2-5 | TRBV2 | . | many | TGTGCCAGCAGTGAAGCGGCTAGCCCTCCCAAGACCCAGTACTTC | CASSEAASPPKTQYF
TRBJ2-7 | TRBV6-5 | TRBD2 | . | TGTGCCAGCAGTTTCGGACTAGTCCGTAGCGAGCAGTACTTC | CASSFGLVRSEQYF
TRBJ1-4 | TRBV5-1 | . | . | TGCGCCAGCAGCCAAGACCCCCGACGGCGATCAGGGGAAAAACTGTTTTTT | CASSQDPRRRSGEKLFF
TRBJ1-3 | TRBV9 | TRBD1 | . | TGTGCCAGCAGCGCCGGGACAGTGGGAGAAATAGGTGGAAACACCATATATTTT | CASSAGTVGEIGGNTIYF
TRBJ2-1 | TRBV3-1 | TRBD2 | few | TGTGCCAGCAGCCAAAGATCGACGGTCGGGGGAGGGACCTACAATGAGCAGTTCTTC | CASSQRSTVGGGTYNEQFF
TRBJ1-1 | TRBV12-3/TRBV12-4 | . | many | TGTGCCAGCAGTACCCGACATCTTGAAGCTTTCTTT | CASSTRHLEAFF
TRBJ2-2 | TRBV29-1 | TRBD2 | . | TGCAGCGTCTTTAGCGGGAGGTCCCCCGGGGAGCTGTTTTTT | CSVFSGRSPGELFF
TRBJ1-2 | TRBV13 | . | few | TGTGCCAGCAGCTTGTTCCAGACCGCTAACTATGGCTACACCTTC | CASSLFQTANYGYTF
TRBJ2-2 | TRBV29-1 | . | . | TGCAGCGTTGAGGGGCCGGCGGGGGAGCTGTTTTTT | CSVEGPAGELFF
TRBJ2-3 | TRBV12-5 | . | few | TGTGCTAGTGGTCTAGGACCGTATAGCACAGATACGCAGTATTTT | CASGLGPYSTDTQYF
TRBJ2-2 | TRBV18 | TRBD2 | . | TGTGCCAGCTCACCAGTAGTTTCCAGCGGGAGGCACCTGAACACCGGGGAGCTGTTTTTT | CASSPVVSSGRHLNTGELFF
TRBJ2-1 | TRBV19 | TRBD2 | . | TGTGCCAGTAGCCTGAGAGCGGGAGGACGATTTTGGGGTGAGCAGTTCTTC | CASSLRAGGRFWGEQFF
TRBJ2-7 | TRBV3-1 | TRBD2 | . | TGTGCCAGCCAACTAGCGGGAAGCTCCTACGAGCAGTACTTC | CASQLAGSSYEQYF
TRBJ2-1 | TRBV6-2/TRBV6-3 | . | . | TGTGCCAGCAGGAGGGGGGGAGGGCCCAATGAGCAGTTCTTC | CASRRGGGPNEQFF
TRBJ2-1 | TRBV7-9 | . | many | TGTGCCAGCAGCTTAGGGGCTACCAATGAGCAGTTCTTC | CASSLGATNEQFF
TRBJ2-7 | TRBV29-1 | TRBD1 | . | TGCAGCGTTGAAGTAATAGGGGGCGGCGAGCAGTACTTC | CSVEVIGGGEQYF
TRBJ2-7 | TRBV7-9 | . | many | TGTGCCAGCAGCAAAGGGCGGGTCGGCCTCGCCTACGAGCAGTACTTC | CASSKGRVGLAYEQYF
TRBJ2-1 | TRBV7-9 | . | . | TGTGCCAGCAGCTTAACACTCCTAAGGGGCGATGAGCAGTTCTTC | CASSLTLLRGDEQFF
TRBJ1-2 | TRBV20-1 | . | many | TGCAGTGCCCCTCAGGGGCCCAATGGCTACACCTTC | CSAPQGPNGYTF
TRBJ2-5 | TRBV6-9 | . | . | TGTGCCAGCAGTTCCAAACAGGTGTCGTACTTC | CASSSKQVSYF
TRBJ2-7 | TRBV4-1 | TRBD2 | . | TGCGCCAGCAGCCAAGGGGGTGGGGGGGGCTACGAGCAGTACTTC | CASSQGGGGGYEQYF
TRBJ2-2 | TRBV13 | . | few | TGTGCCAGCAGCGAGGCAGGGGAAGATACCGGGGAGCTGTTTTTT | CASSEAGEDTGELFF
TRBJ2-7 | TRBV2 | TRBD2 | many | TGTGCCAGCAGATGGGGGGAGGGCTACGAGCAGTACTTC | CASRWGEGYEQYF
TRBJ2-1 | TRBV20-1 | TRBD2 | few | TGCAGCGTGAGGCAGGGTGCGGGAGGGCCTGACAATGAGCAGTTCTTC | CSVRQGAGGPDNEQFF
TRBJ2-5 | TRBV7-9 | TRBD1 | few | TGTGCCAGCAGCCGGGGACAGTCCCAAGAGACCCAGTACTTC | CASSRGQSQETQYF
TRBJ2-2 | TRBV7-3 | TRBD1 | . | TGTGCCAGCAGCTCCCCGGGACAGCATGTCACCGGGGCGCTGTTTTTT | CASSSPGQHVTGALFF
TRBJ2-7 | TRBV3-1 | . | . | TGTGCCAGCAGCCAACTCACTAGTGGGGCTCCGTCCGATAACCCCTACGAGCAGTACTTC | CASSQLTSGAPSDNPYEQYF
TRBJ1-5 | TRBV15 | . | once | TGTGCCACCAGCAGAGCAGGGCTGGGTCAGCCCCAGCATTTT | CATSRAGLGQPQHF
TRBJ2-5 | TRBV7-9 | . | . | TGTGCCAGCAGCTTTCATCCAGTAGGGGAGACCCAGTACTTC | CASSFHPVGETQYF
TRBJ2-7 | TRBV7-9 | TRBD2 | . | TGTGCCAGCAGCTTAACGCTAGCGGGAAGCGAGCAGTACTTC | CASSLTLAGSEQYF
TRBJ2-1 | TRBV7-9 | TRBD2 | few | TGTGCCAGCAGCTTAGTCGCAGCGGGAGGGCCGTTGTACAATGAGCAGTTCTTC | CASSLVAAGGPLYNEQFF
TRBJ1-1 | TRBV10-3 | TRBD1 | . | TGTGCCATCAGTGGGGACAGCCTCGCTGAAGCTTTCTTT | CAISGDSLAEAFF
TRBJ2-5 | TRBV20-1 | TRBD1 | few | TGCAGTGCTAGCGAGGGGGCTGAGACCCAGTACTTC | CSASEGAETQYF
TRBJ2-5 | TRBV12-3/TRBV12-4 | TRBD1 | many | TGTGCCAGCAGTTGGGACAGGCAAGAGACCCAGTACTTC | CASSWDRQETQYF
TRBJ2-7 | TRBV7-9 | TRBD2 | . | TGTGCCAGCAGCTTAGACGGGAGGCCCCACGAGCAGTACTTC | CASSLDGRPHEQYF
TRBJ1-5 | TRBV19 | . | few | TGTGCCAGTAGAGGACAGTTCTCTCAGCCCCAGCATTTT | CASRGQFSQPQHF
TRBJ2-3 | TRBV4-2 | TRBD2 | few | TGTGCCAGCAGCCAATCCCCGGGACTAGCAGCCTTTAACACAGATACGCAGTATTTT | CASSQSPGLAAFNTDTQYF